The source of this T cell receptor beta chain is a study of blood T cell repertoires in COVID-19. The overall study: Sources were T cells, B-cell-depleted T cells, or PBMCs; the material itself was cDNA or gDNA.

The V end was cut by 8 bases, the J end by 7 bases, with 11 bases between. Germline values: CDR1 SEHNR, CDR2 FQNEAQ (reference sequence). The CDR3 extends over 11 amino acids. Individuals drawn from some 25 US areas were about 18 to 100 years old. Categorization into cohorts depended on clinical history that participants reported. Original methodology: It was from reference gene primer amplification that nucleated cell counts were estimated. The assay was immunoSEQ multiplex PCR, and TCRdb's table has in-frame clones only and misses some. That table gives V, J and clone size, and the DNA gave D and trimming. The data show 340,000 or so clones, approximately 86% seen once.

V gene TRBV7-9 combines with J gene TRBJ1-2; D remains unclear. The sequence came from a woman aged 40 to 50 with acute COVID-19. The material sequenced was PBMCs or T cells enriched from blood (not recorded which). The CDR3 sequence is CASLVEGGYTF. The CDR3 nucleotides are TGTGCCAGCCTAGTGGAGGGTGGCTACACCTTC.